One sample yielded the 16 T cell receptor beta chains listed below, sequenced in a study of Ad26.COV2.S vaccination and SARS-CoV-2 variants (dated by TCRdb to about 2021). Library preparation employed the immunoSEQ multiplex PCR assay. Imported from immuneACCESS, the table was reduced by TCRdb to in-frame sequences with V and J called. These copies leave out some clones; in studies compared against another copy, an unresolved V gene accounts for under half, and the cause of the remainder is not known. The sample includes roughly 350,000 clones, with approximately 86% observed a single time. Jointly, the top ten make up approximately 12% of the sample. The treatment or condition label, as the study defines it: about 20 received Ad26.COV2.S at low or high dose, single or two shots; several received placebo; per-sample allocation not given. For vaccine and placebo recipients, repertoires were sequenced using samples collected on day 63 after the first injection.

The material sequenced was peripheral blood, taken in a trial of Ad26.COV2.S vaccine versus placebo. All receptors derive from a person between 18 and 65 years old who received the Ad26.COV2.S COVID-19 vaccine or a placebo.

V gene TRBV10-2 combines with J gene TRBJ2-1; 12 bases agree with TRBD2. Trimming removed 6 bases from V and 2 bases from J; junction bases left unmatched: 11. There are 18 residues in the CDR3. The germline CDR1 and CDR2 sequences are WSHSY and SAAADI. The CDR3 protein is CASSLLAGGSYTYNEQFF. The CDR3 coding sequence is TGCGCCAGCAGCCTACTAGCGGGAGGCTCCTATACCTACAATGAGCAGTTCTTC.

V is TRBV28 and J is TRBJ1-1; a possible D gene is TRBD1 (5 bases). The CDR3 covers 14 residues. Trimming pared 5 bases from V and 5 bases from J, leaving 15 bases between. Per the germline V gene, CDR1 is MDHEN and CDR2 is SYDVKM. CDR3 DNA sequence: TGTGCCAGCAGTCCGGGGGACGGGGGAACTGAAGCTTTCTTT. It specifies CASSPGDGGTEAFF.

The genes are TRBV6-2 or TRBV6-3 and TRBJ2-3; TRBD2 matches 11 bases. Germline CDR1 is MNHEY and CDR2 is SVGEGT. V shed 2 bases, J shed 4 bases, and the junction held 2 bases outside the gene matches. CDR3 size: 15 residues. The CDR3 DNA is TGTGCCAGCAGTTACGCTAGCGGGGGGCCAGATACGCAGTATTTT. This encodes CASSYASGGPDTQYF.

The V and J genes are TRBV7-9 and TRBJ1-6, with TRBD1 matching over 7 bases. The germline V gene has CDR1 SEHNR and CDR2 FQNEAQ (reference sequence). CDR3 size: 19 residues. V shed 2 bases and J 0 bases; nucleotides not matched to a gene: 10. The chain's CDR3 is CASSLSPGQQSSYNSPLHF. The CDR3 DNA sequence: TGTGCCAGCAGCTTAAGCCCGGGACAGCAAAGCTCCTATAATTCACCCCTCCACTTT. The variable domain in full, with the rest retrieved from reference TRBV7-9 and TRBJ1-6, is DTGVSQNPRHKITKRGQNVTFRCDPISEHNRLYWYRQTLGQGPEFLTYFQNEAQLEKSRLLSDRFSAERPKGSFSTLEIQRTEQGDSAMYLCASSLSPGQQSSYNSPLHFGNGTRLTVT.

CDR3 in DNA: TGTGCCAGCAGTGAATCGGTGCCCAACTATGGCTACACCTTC. It translates to CASSESVPNYGYTF. The V call is TRBV25-1, the J call TRBJ1-2; D call uncertain. Germline lookup yields CDR1 MGHDK and CDR2 SYGVNS. The V gene lost 1 base and the J gene lost 2 bases, with 8 bases spanning the gap. This CDR3 has 14 residues.

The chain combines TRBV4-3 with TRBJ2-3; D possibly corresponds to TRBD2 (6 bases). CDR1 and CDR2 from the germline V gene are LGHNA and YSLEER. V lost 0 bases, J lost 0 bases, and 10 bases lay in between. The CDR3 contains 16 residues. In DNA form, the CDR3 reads TGCGCCAGCAGCCAAGAAGTGGCGGGAAGCACAGATACGCAGTATTTT. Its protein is CASSQEVAGSTDTQYF.

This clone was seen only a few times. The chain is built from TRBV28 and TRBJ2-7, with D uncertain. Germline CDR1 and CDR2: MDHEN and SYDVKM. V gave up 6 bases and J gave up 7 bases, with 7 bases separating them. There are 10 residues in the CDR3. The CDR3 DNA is TGTGCCAGCAGCTCGGAGGAGCAGTACTTC. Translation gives CASSSEEQYF. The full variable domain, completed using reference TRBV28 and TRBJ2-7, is DVKVTQSSRYLVKRTGEKVFLECVQDMDHENMFWYRQDPGLGLRLIYFSYDVKMKEKGDIPEGYSVSREKKERFSLILESASTNQTSMYLCASSSEEQYFGPGTRLTVT.

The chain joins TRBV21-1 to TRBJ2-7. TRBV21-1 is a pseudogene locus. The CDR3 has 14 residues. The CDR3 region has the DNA TGTGCCAGCAGCAAAGCGTGGGGTTCCTACGAGCAGTACTTC. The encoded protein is CASSKAWGSYEQYF.

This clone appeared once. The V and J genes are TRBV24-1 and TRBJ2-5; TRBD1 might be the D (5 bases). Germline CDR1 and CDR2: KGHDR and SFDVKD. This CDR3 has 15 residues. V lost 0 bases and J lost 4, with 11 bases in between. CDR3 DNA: TGTGCCACCAGTGATTTGGTAGGCAGGGCAGAGACCCAGTACTTC. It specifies CATSDLVGRAETQYF.

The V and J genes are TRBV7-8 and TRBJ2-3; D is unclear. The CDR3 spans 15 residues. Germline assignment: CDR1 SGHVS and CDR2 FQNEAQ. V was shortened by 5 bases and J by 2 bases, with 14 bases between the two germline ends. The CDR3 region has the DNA TGTGCCAGCAGCGGACGGGCTCTTATCACAGATACGCAGTATTTT. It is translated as CASSGRALITDTQYF.

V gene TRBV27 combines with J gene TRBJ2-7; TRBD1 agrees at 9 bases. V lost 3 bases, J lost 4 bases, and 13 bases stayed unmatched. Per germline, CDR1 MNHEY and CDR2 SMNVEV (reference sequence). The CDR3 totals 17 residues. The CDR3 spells CASSLVGGPGQGYEQYF. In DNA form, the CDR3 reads TGTGCCAGCAGTTTGGTTGGGGGGCCGGGACAGGGTTACGAGCAGTACTTC.

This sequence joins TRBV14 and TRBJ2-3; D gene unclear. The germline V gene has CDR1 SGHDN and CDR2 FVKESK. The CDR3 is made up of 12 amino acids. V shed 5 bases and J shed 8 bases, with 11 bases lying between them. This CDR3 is CASSADWGTQYF. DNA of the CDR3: TGTGCCAGCAGCGCCGACTGGGGTACGCAGTATTTT.

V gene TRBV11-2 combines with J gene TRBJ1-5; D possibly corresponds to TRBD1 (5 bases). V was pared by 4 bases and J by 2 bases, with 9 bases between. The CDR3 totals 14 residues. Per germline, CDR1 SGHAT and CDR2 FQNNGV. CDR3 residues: CASSSQGGNQPQHF. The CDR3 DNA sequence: TGTGCCAGCAGCTCCCAGGGTGGCAATCAGCCCCAGCATTTT.

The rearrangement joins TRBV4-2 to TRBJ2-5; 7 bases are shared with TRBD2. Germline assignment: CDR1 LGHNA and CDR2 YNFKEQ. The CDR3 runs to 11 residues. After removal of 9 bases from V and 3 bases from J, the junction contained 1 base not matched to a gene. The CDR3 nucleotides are TGTGCCAGTGGGAGGGAAGAGACCCAGTACTTC. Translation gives CASGREETQYF.

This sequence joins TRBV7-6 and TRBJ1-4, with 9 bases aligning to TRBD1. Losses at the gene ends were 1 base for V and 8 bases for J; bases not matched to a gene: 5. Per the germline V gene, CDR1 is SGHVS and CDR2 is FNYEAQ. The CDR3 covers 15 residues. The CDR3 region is CASSLGTGVVEKLFF. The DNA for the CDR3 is TGTGCCAGCAGCTTAGGGACAGGGGTGGTGGAAAAACTGTTTTTT.

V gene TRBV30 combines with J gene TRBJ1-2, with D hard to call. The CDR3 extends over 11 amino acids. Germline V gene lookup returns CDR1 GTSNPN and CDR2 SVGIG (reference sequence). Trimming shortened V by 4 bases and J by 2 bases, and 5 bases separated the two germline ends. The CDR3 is CAWTVNYGYTF. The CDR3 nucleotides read TGTGCCTGGACAGTAAACTATGGCTACACCTTC.